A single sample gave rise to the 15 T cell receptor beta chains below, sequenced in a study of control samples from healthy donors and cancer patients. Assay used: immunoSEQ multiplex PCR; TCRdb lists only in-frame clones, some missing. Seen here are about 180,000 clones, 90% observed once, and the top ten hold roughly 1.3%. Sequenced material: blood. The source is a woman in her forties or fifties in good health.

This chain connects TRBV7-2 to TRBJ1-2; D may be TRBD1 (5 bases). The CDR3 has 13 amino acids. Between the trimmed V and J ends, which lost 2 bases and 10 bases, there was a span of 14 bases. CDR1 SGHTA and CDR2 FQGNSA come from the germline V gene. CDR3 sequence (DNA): TGTGCCAGCAGCTTACTCAGGACGGGGCCCTACACCTTC. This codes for CASSLLRTGPYTF. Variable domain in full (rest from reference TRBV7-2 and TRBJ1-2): GAGVSQSPSNKVTEKGKDVELRCDPISGHTALYWYRQSLGQGLEFLIYFQGNSAPDKSGLPSDRFSAERTGGSVSTLTIQRTQQEDSAVYLCASSLLRTGPYTFGSGTRLTVV.

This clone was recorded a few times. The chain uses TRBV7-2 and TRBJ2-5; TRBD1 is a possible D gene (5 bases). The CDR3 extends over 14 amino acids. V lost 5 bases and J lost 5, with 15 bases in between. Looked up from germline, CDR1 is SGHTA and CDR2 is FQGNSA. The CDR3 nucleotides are TGTGCCAGCAGCATGATGACAGCAGGGGAGACCCAGTACTTC. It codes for CASSMMTAGETQYF.

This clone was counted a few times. CDR3 region: CASSPRTDTSGRRVTQYF. The CDR3 DNA follows: TGTGCCAGCTCACCACGTACTGACACTAGCGGGAGGAGAGTGACCCAGTACTTC. The rearrangement uses TRBV18 and TRBJ2-5, with 12 nucleotides matching TRBD2. This CDR3 comprises 18 residues. V shed 1 base and J 7 bases; nucleotides not matched to a gene: 13. In germline, CDR1 is KGHSH, CDR2 LQKENI.

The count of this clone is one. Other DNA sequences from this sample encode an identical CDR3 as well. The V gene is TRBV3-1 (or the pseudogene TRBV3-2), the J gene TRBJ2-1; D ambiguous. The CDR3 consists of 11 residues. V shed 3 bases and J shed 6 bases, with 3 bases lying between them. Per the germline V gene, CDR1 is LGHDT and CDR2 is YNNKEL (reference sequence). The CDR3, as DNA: TGTGCCAGCAGCCAGGCCAATGAGCAGTTCTTC. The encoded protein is CASSQANEQFF.

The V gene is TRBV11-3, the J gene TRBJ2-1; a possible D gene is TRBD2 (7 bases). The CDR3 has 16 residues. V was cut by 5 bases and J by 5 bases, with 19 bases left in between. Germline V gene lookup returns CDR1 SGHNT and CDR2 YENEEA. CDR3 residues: CASSGRDTASHNEQFF. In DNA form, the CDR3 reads TGTGCCAGCAGCGGGAGGGACACCGCGAGCCACAATGAGCAGTTCTTC. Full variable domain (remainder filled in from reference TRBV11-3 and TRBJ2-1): EAGVVQSPRYKIIEKKQPVAFWCNPISGHNTLYWYLQNLGQGPELLIRYENEEAVDDSQLPKDRFSAERLKGVDSTLKIQPAELGDSAVYLCASSGRDTASHNEQFFGPGTRLTVL.

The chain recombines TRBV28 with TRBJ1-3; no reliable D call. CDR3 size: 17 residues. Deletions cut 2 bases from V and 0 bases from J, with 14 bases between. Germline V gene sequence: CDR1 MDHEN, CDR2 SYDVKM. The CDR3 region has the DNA TGTGCCAGCAGTTTAGCCTGGCGGTCCCCCTCTGGAAACACCATATATTTT. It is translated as CASSLAWRSPSGNTIYF. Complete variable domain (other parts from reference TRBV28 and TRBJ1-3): DVKVTQSSRYLVKRTGEKVFLECVQDMDHENMFWYRQDPGLGLRLIYFSYDVKMKEKGDIPEGYSVSREKKERFSLILESASTNQTSMYLCASSLAWRSPSGNTIYFGEGSWLTVV.

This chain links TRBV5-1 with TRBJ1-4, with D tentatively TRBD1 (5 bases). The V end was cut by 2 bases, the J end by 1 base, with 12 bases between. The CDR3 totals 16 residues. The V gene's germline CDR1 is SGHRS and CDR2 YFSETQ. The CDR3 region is CASSFGNQGTNEKLFF. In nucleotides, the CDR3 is TGCGCCAGCAGCTTCGGAAATCAGGGAACTAATGAAAAACTGTTTTTT.

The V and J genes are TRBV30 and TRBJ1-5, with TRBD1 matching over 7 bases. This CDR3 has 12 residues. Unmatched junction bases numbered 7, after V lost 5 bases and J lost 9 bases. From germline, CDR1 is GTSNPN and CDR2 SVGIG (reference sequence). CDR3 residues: CAWAQAGGPQHF. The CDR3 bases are TGTGCCTGGGCACAGGCAGGGGGGCCCCAGCATTTT.

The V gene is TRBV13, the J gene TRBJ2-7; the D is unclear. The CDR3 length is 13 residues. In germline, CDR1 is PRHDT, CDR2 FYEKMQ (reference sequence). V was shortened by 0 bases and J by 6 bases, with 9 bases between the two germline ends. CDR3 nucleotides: TGTGCCAGCAGCTTAGGCTCCTGGGGCGAGCAGTACTTC. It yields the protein CASSLGSWGEQYF.

The CDR3, as DNA: TGTGCCAGTAAAGGCAGATTAGGAACTTTCTTT. It specifies CASKGRLGTFF. The chain carries TRBV19 and TRBJ1-1, with D uncertain. This CDR3 is 11 amino acids long. The V gene lost 7 bases and the J gene lost 12 bases, with 15 bases spanning the gap. CDR1 and CDR2 from the germline V gene are LNHDA and SQIVND (reference sequence). The variable domain in full, completed from reference TRBV19 and TRBJ1-1, reads DGGITQSPKYLFRKEGQNVTLSCEQNLNHDAMYWYRQDPGQGLRLIYYSQIVNDFQKGDIAEGYSVSREKKESFPLTVTSAQKNPTAFYLCASKGRLGTFFGQGTRLTVV.

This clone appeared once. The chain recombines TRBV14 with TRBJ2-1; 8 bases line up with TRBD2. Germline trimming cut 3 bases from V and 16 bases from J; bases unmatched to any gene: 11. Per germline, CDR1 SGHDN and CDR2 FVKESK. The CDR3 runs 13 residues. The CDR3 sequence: CASSHAMTSEFFF. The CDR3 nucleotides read TGTGCCAGCAGCCATGCCATGACTAGCGAGTTTTTCTTC.

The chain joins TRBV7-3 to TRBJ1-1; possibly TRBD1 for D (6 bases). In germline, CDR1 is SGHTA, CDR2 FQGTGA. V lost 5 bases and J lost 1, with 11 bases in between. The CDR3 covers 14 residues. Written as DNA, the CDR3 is TGTGCCAGCAGCCCAACAGGGTGGAACACTGAAGCTTTCTTT. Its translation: CASSPTGWNTEAFF. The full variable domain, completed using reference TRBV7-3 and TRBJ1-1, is GAGVSQTPSNKVTEKGKYVELRCDPISGHTALYWYRQSLGQGPEFLIYFQGTGAADDSGLPNDRFFAVRPEGSVSTLKIQRTERGDSAVYLCASSPTGWNTEAFFGQGTRLTVV.

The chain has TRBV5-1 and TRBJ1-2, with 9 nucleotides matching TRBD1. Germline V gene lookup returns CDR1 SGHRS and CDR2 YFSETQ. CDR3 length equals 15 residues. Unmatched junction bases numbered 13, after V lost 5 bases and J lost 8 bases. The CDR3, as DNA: TGCGCCAGCAGACCCCCGGGACAGGGATCGTGGGGCTACACCTTC. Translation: CASRPPGQGSWGYTF.

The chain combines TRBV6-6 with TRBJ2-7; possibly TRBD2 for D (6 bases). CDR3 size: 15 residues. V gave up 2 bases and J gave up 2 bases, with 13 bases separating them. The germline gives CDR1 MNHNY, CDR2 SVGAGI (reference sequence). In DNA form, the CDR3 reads TGTGCCAGCAGTTACGGGACTGTAGCTGCCTACGAGCAGTACTTC. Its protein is CASSYGTVAAYEQYF.

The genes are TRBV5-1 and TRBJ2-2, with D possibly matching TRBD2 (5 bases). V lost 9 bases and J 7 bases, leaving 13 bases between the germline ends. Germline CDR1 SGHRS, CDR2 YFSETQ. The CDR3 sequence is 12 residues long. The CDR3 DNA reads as TGCGCCACCGGTGGAGGAAACGGGGAGCTGTTTTTT. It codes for CATGGGNGELFF.